What follows are 24 T cell receptor beta chains derived from one specimen sequenced in a study of shared clonotypes between healthy human individuals. Some clones are missing from TCRdb's copy, which holds only in-frame ones; the method was immunoSEQ multiplex PCR. The table lists hundreds of thousands of clones, 96% of them singletons. Sequencing input: naive CD4+ T cells sorted from blood. Subset: CD45RA+ positively selected. All receptors come from a woman in her twenties or thirties in good health.

This sequence joins TRBV27 and TRBJ1-5, with D tentatively TRBD1 (6 bases). The germline V and J ends were trimmed by 6 bases and 1 base, with 28 bases remaining between them. Germline V gene sequence: CDR1 MNHEY, CDR2 SMNVEV (reference sequence). This CDR3 has 20 amino acids. DNA for the CDR3: TGTGCCAGCAGCCAAAGGGGGACGATTCTAGGAGCGATGAGCAATCAGCCCCAGCATTTT. It yields the protein CASSQRGTILGAMSNQPQHF.

The chain links TRBV7-4 to TRBJ1-5; D remains unclear. With 3 bases removed from V and 3 bases from J, the gap between germline ends came to 15 bases. This CDR3 region has 16 residues. CDR1 is SGHVT and CDR2 is SQSDAQ in the germline V gene. As DNA, the CDR3 is TGTGCCAGCAGCTTGGCGGGCGGGTGGACCAATCAGCCCCAGCATTTT. Translation gives CASSLAGGWTNQPQHF. Filled out from reference TRBV7-4 and TRBJ1-5, the complete variable domain reads GAGVSQSPRYKVAKRGRDVALRCDSISGHVTLYWYRQTLGQGSEVLTYSQSDAQRDKSGRPSGRFSAERPERSVSTLKIQRTEQGDSAVYLCASSLAGGWTNQPQHFGDGTRLSIL.

The gene calls are TRBV15 and TRBJ2-3; 7 nucleotides agree with TRBD1. Germline V gene lookup returns CDR1 LNHNV and CDR2 YYDKDF (reference sequence). CDR3 length: 18 amino acids. The J segment lost 0 bases and the V segment lost 0 bases, leaving 9 bases of the junction unmatched. CDR3 coding DNA: TGTGCCACCAGCAGAGATCTCCGACAGGGCCTTAGCACAGATACGCAGTATTTT. Its protein is CATSRDLRQGLSTDTQYF.

The rearrangement joins TRBV27 to TRBJ2-7, with 7 bases lining up with TRBD1. The CDR3 extends over 15 amino acids. Trimming removed 5 bases from V and 2 bases from J; junction bases left unmatched: 9. Germline CDR1 reads MNHEY; CDR2 reads SMNVEV (reference sequence). CDR3 amino acids: CASSASGGVPYEQYF. Here the CDR3 DNA reads TGTGCCAGCAGTGCATCAGGGGGAGTTCCCTACGAGCAGTACTTC.

This chain connects TRBV11-3 to TRBJ2-5; D gene unclear. This CDR3 contains 13 residues. Between the trimmed V and J ends, which lost 0 bases and 4 bases, there was a span of 6 bases. Germline V CDR1 and CDR2: SGHNT, YENEEA. The CDR3 sequence is CASSLDLGETQYF. The CDR3 DNA follows: TGTGCCAGCAGCTTAGATCTGGGAGAGACCCAGTACTTC.

This rearrangement joins TRBV10-2 to TRBJ1-5; the D gene is possibly TRBD1 (5 bases). Trimming pared 1 base from V and 4 bases from J, leaving 8 bases between. Germline CDR1 WSHSY, CDR2 SAAADI. CDR3 length: 14 amino acids. The CDR3 region is CASSEWTQNQPQHF. The CDR3 nucleotides are TGCGCCAGCAGTGAGTGGACACAGAATCAGCCCCAGCATTTT.

The genes are TRBV28 and TRBJ1-2, with D possibly being TRBD1 (6 bases). CDR1 is MDHEN, CDR2 SYDVKM, per germline. The CDR3 sequence is 13 residues long. V lost 7 bases, J lost 4 bases, and 13 bases lay in between. The CDR3 DNA reads TGTGCCAGCACCCCGACAGGCGCCTATGGCTACACCTTC. It is translated as CASTPTGAYGYTF.

The chain links TRBV6-6 to TRBJ1-2; no clear D gene. V was pared by 6 bases and J by 3 bases, with 11 bases between. The length of the CDR3 is 13 residues. Germline V CDR1 and CDR2: MNHNY, SVGAGI (reference sequence). In nucleotides, the CDR3 is TGTGCCAGCAGCCCCCGGTGGGACTATGGCTACACCTTC. Its translation is CASSPRWDYGYTF.

V is TRBV6-1 and J is TRBJ1-6, with D possibly TRBD1 on 6 matching bases. There are 14 residues in the CDR3. Germline values: CDR1 MNHNS, CDR2 SASEGT. V was clipped by 6 bases and J by 4 bases, with 10 bases between them. CDR3 region: CASRQDRYNSPLHF. The CDR3, as DNA: TGTGCCAGCAGGCAGGACAGATATAATTCACCCCTCCACTTT.

This chain connects TRBV2 to TRBJ1-4, with D hard to call. With 6 bases removed from V and 1 base from J, the gap between germline ends came to 9 bases. Per the germline V gene, CDR1 is SNHLY and CDR2 is FYNNEI. The CDR3 consists of 14 residues. CDR3 nucleotides: TGTGCCAGCAGGACTGGTCGAACTAATGAAAAACTGTTTTTT. This encodes CASRTGRTNEKLFF.

The V gene is TRBV7-3, the J gene TRBJ1-3; 7 bases map to TRBD1. The V gene's germline CDR1 is SGHTA and CDR2 FQGTGA. The CDR3 is 15 amino acids. The trim removed 6 bases at V and 0 bases at J, leaving 5 bases unmatched. The CDR3 DNA is TGTGCCAGCAGTCCTGGGACAGACTCTGGAAACACCATATATTTT. Its protein product is CASSPGTDSGNTIYF.

This clone was picked up one time. The chain has TRBV10-1 and TRBJ2-6; 9 bases agree with TRBD1. V lost 7 bases, J lost 4 bases, and 8 bases stayed unmatched. Germline CDR1 reads WNHNN; CDR2 reads SYGVQD (reference sequence). The CDR3 sequence is 16 residues long. The CDR3 sequence is CASKRTGGPGANVLTF. The CDR3 region has the DNA TGCGCCAGCAAAAGAACAGGGGGCCCAGGGGCCAACGTCCTGACTTTC.

The gene calls are TRBV28 and TRBJ2-7; 10 bases align to TRBD2. The CDR3 is 14 residues long. Germline V gene sequence: CDR1 MDHEN, CDR2 SYDVKM. Germline trimming cut 7 bases from V and 5 bases from J; bases unmatched to any gene: 8. CDR3 in amino acids: CASTLAGDGDEQYF. The CDR3 DNA follows: TGTGCCAGCACCCTAGCGGGAGACGGAGACGAGCAGTACTTC.

V gene TRBV28 combines with J gene TRBJ1-2, with D unclear. Trimming removed 3 bases at V and 4 bases at J, with 6 bases between. The CDR3 runs to 12 residues. Germline V gene lookup returns CDR1 MDHEN and CDR2 SYDVKM. The CDR3 DNA follows: TGTGCCAGCAGTTTGATCAGCTATGGCTACACCTTC. Its translation is CASSLISYGYTF.

In its sample, this clone was seen once. The chain carries TRBV10-1 and TRBJ2-7, with D maybe TRBD2 (5 bases). The CDR3 covers 14 residues. The germline gives CDR1 WNHNN, CDR2 SYGVQD (reference sequence). The V gene lost 0 bases and the J gene lost 7 bases, with 13 bases spanning the gap. DNA for the CDR3: TGCGCCAGCAGTGAGTCGGGCGGACTCGTGGAGCAGTACTTC. It encodes CASSESGGLVEQYF.

This sequence joins TRBV5-8 and TRBJ1-2; possibly TRBD1 for D (5 bases). V was clipped by 4 bases and J by 7 bases, with 23 bases between them. This CDR3 spans 16 amino acids. In germline, CDR1 is SGHTS, CDR2 YDEGEE. The CDR3 loop is CASSGGDLHGSRGYTF. The CDR3 DNA reads TGTGCCAGCAGCGGGGGGGACCTCCACGGTAGTCGTGGCTACACCTTC.

The chain has TRBV28 and TRBJ2-7; 9 bases map to TRBD1. This CDR3 has 14 amino acids. The V gene's germline CDR1 is MDHEN and CDR2 SYDVKM. J lost 2 bases, V lost 6 bases, and 5 bases had no gene match. CDR3 amino acids: CASRGTGKAYEQYF. For the CDR3, the DNA is TGTGCCAGCAGGGGGACAGGGAAAGCCTACGAGCAGTACTTC.

The chain links TRBV28 to TRBJ2-1; possibly TRBD2 for D (6 bases). V lost 4 bases and J lost 2, with 12 bases in between. Per the germline V gene, CDR1 is MDHEN and CDR2 is SYDVKM. This CDR3 has 15 amino acids. The CDR3 bases are TGTGCCAGCAGTTCTGGAGGGCTTCCCTACAATGAGCAGTTCTTC. This gives the protein CASSSGGLPYNEQFF.

This chain connects TRBV5-6 to TRBJ2-5; the D gene is possibly TRBD1 (5 bases). Trimming removed 2 bases from V and 3 bases from J, with 8 bases in between. Germline loops: CDR1 SGHDT, CDR2 YYEEEE. The CDR3 contains 13 residues. The CDR3, as DNA: TGTGCCAGCAGCTTACGACAGAAAGAGACCCAGTACTTC. Encoded protein: CASSLRQKETQYF. The full variable domain, its missing parts supplied by reference TRBV5-6 and TRBJ2-5, is DAGVTQSPTHLIKTRGQQVTLRCSPKSGHDTVSWYQQALGQGPQFIFQYYEEEERQRGNFPDRFSGHQFPNYSSELNVNALLLGDSALYLCASSLRQKETQYFGPGTRLLVL.

CDR3: CASSLGSSGRSSDTQYF. DNA of the CDR3: TGTGCCAGCAGTTTAGGGTCTAGCGGGAGAAGTTCGGATACGCAGTATTTT. The V gene is TRBV28, the J gene TRBJ2-3; 10 bases agree with TRBD2. The J segment lost 6 bases and the V segment lost 2 bases, leaving 11 bases of the junction unmatched. The CDR3 has 17 residues. CDR1 MDHEN and CDR2 SYDVKM come from the germline V gene.

The chain has TRBV4-2 and TRBJ1-2; the match to TRBD1 covers 7 bases. Germline CDR1 is LGHNA and CDR2 is YNFKEQ. V dropped 1 base and J dropped 8; count of bases not matched to a gene: 4. CDR3 length equals 13 residues. The CDR3 DNA reads TGTGCCAGCAGCCAAGTAACAGGGGTCGGCTACACCTTC. It codes for CASSQVTGVGYTF.

The genes are TRBV4-1 and TRBJ2-7, with TRBD2 matching over 11 bases. In germline, CDR1 is MGHRA, CDR2 YSYEKL. J lost 0 bases, V lost 0 bases, and 16 bases had no gene match. The CDR3 sequence is 21 residues long. CDR3 sequence (DNA): TGCGCCAGCAGCCAAGAAGGGAGTGGGATAGCGGGAGGGCCCTCCTCCTACGAGCAGTACTTC. Protein product: CASSQEGSGIAGGPSSYEQYF.

The rearrangement links TRBV29-1 to TRBJ2-3; 11 positions agree with TRBD2. V dropped 7 bases and J dropped 2; count of bases not matched to a gene: 11. This CDR3 has 16 residues. The germline V gene encodes CDR1 SQVTM and CDR2 ANQGSEA. The CDR3 spells CSALGSSGRNTDTQYF. For the CDR3, the DNA is TGCAGCGCCCTCGGTTCTAGCGGGAGGAACACAGATACGCAGTATTTT.

The V call is TRBV6-6, the J call TRBJ2-1; TRBD1 matches at 7 bases. Germline values: CDR1 MNHNY, CDR2 SVGAGI (reference sequence). This CDR3 comprises 16 residues. With V trimmed by 1 base and J by 4 bases, 7 bases remained unmatched. The CDR3 spells CASSYYGDRAYNEQFF. The CDR3 DNA is TGTGCCAGCAGTTACTATGGTGACAGGGCTTACAATGAGCAGTTCTTC.